These T cell receptor beta chains were read from a single sample in a study of blood T cell repertoires in COVID-19. The method was immunoSEQ multiplex PCR; TCRdb's version includes in-frame clones alone and lacks a portion of them. The repertoire holds about 130,000 clones, 85% seen once, with just over 6.5% in the top ten. The sample consisted of peripheral blood. All receptors derive from a man older than 75 with active or convalescent COVID-19. The CDR3 runs from the conserved cysteine through the conserved F or W. A D gene is named only where the DNA matches it firmly. Size values are once, few and many counts, or a class for expanded clones, and some rows have none.

v_gene: TRBV27; j_gene: TRBJ1-1; abundance: .; d_gene: .; CDR3aa: CASSLQRRGTEAFF; CDR3nt: TGTGCCAGCAGTTTACAGCGCCGCGGCACTGAAGCTTTCTTT
v_gene: TRBV9; j_gene: TRBJ2-2; abundance: .; d_gene: TRBD2; CDR3aa: CASSVHGSGDTGELFF; CDR3nt: TGTGCCAGCAGCGTACACGGTAGCGGGGACACCGGGGAGCTGTTTTTT
v_gene: TRBV9; j_gene: TRBJ1-1; abundance: .; d_gene: .; CDR3aa: CASSVWAGEMNTEAFF; CDR3nt: TGTGCCAGCAGCGTATGGGCAGGGGAAATGAACACTGAAGCTTTCTTT
v_gene: TRBV6-5; j_gene: TRBJ1-1; abundance: .; d_gene: .; CDR3aa: CASSYSLTENTEAFF; CDR3nt: TGTGCCAGCAGTTACTCCTTGACAGAGAACACTGAAGCTTTCTTT
v_gene: TRBV4-1; j_gene: TRBJ2-2; abundance: .; d_gene: .; CDR3aa: CASSQVWHTGELFF; CDR3nt: TGCGCCAGCAGCCAAGTATGGCACACCGGGGAGCTGTTTTTT
v_gene: TRBV3-1/TRBV3-2; j_gene: TRBJ1-2; abundance: .; d_gene: .; CDR3aa: CASSQGLVLAPGYTF; CDR3nt: TGTGCCAGCAGCCAAGGTTTGGTTCTAGCTCCTGGCTACACCTTC
v_gene: TRBV2; j_gene: TRBJ2-2; abundance: few; d_gene: .; CDR3aa: CASSESRANTGELFF; CDR3nt: TGTGCCAGCAGTGAATCCAGGGCGAACACCGGGGAGCTGTTTTTT
v_gene: TRBV9; j_gene: TRBJ2-7; abundance: .; d_gene: .; CDR3aa: CASSTRVLPYEQYF; CDR3nt: TGTGCCAGCAGCACCAGGGTTCTACCCTACGAGCAGTACTTC
v_gene: TRBV19; j_gene: TRBJ1-1; abundance: .; d_gene: TRBD1; CDR3aa: CASRPDRGGTEAFF; CDR3nt: TGTGCCAGTAGACCAGACAGGGGGGGCACTGAAGCTTTCTTT
v_gene: TRBV7-2; j_gene: TRBJ2-1; abundance: .; d_gene: TRBD1; CDR3aa: CASSLEGQGYNEQFF; CDR3nt: TGTGCCAGCAGCTTAGAGGGACAGGGCTACAATGAGCAGTTCTTC
v_gene: TRBV7-9; j_gene: TRBJ1-2; abundance: .; d_gene: .; CDR3aa: CASSTQTAASREGYTF; CDR3nt: TGTGCCAGCAGCACCCAGACGGCAGCCTCGAGGGAGGGCTACACCTTC
v_gene: TRBV5-4; j_gene: TRBJ2-3; abundance: .; d_gene: TRBD2; CDR3aa: CASSMVAGGPSTDTQYF; CDR3nt: TGTGCCAGCAGCATGGTAGCGGGAGGACCCAGCACAGATACGCAGTATTTT
v_gene: TRBV19; j_gene: TRBJ1-6; abundance: .; d_gene: .; CDR3aa: CASSIFGQDNSPLHF; CDR3nt: TGTGCCAGTAGTATTTTCGGTCAGGATAATTCACCCCTCCACTTT
v_gene: TRBV21-1; j_gene: TRBJ1-5; abundance: few; d_gene: .; CDR3aa: CASSKVGGGQGANQPQHF; CDR3nt: TGTGCCAGCAGCAAAGTAGGAGGCGGACAGGGGGCCAATCAGCCCCAGCATTTT
v_gene: TRBV29-1; j_gene: TRBJ1-2; abundance: .; d_gene: TRBD1; CDR3aa: CSEEGAAGYTF; CDR3nt: TGCAGCGAGGAGGGGGCAGCTGGCTACACCTTC
v_gene: TRBV10-3; j_gene: TRBJ2-2; abundance: .; d_gene: .; CDR3aa: CATGHLNTGELFF; CDR3nt: TGTGCCACCGGACACCTTAACACCGGGGAGCTGTTTTTT
v_gene: TRBV7-9; j_gene: TRBJ1-6; abundance: .; d_gene: .; CDR3aa: CASSRVRVGNSPLHF; CDR3nt: TGTGCCAGCAGCCGAGTGAGGGTAGGAAATTCACCCCTCCACTTT
v_gene: TRBV28; j_gene: TRBJ1-1; abundance: .; d_gene: TRBD1; CDR3aa: CASNINRGGTEAFF; CDR3nt: TGTGCCAGCAACATAAACAGGGGGGGGACTGAAGCTTTCTTT